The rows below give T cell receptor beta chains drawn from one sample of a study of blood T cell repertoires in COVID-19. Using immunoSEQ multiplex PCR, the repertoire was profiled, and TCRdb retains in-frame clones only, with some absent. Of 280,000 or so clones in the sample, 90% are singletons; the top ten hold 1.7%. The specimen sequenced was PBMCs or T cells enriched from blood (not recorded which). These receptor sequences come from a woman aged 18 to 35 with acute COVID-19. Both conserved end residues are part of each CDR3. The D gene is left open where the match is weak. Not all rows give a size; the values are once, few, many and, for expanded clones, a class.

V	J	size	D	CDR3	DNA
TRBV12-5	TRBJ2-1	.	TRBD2	CASGLVRSEREGTNEQFF	TGTGCTAGTGGTTTGGTACGAAGCGAGCGGGAGGGAACCAATGAGCAGTTCTTC
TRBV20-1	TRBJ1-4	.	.	CSAGGVGTVKLFF	TGCAGTGCTGGTGGGGTCGGTACAGTAAAACTGTTTTTT
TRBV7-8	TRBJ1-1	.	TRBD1	CASSRDRGNTEAFF	TGTGCCAGCAGCAGGGACAGGGGCAACACTGAAGCTTTCTTT
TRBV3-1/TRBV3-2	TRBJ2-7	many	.	CASRLERGGSYEQYF	TGTGCCAGCAGACTCGAAAGGGGGGGCTCCTACGAGCAGTACTTC
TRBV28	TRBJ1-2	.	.	CASSFQGYGYTF	TGTGCCAGCAGTTTCCAGGGTTATGGCTACACCTTC
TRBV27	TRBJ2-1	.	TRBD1	CASRAIGQGDEQFF	TGTGCCAGCAGAGCGATTGGACAGGGTGATGAGCAGTTCTTC
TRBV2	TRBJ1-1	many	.	CASSTGRRTEAFF	TGTGCCAGCAGCACGGGGAGGAGGACTGAAGCTTTCTTT
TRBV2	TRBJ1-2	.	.	CASSERRSQGGYGYTF	TGTGCCAGCAGTGAGCGAAGGTCTCAAGGGGGTTATGGCTACACCTTC
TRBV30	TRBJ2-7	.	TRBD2	CAWSVPSGRSHEQYF	TGTGCCTGGAGTGTGCCTAGCGGGAGGTCCCACGAGCAGTACTTC
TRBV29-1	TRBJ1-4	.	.	CSVEGDTEKLFF	TGCAGCGTTGAAGGGGACACTGAAAAACTGTTTTTT
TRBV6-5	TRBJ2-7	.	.	CASRLAAYEQYF	TGTGCCAGCCGGTTAGCGGCCTACGAGCAGTACTTC
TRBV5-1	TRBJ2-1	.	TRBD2	CASSFGSGPNSYNEQFF	TGCGCCAGCAGCTTCGGTAGCGGGCCAAACTCCTACAATGAGCAGTTCTTC
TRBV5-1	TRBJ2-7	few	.	CASSLVTGFSYEQYF	TGCGCCAGCAGCTTGGTTACGGGGTTCTCCTACGAGCAGTACTTC
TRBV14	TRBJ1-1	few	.	CASSWGGIRYSEAFF	TGTGCCAGCAGTTGGGGAGGGATTAGATATTCTGAAGCTTTCTTT
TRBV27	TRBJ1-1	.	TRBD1	CASMGRQGITEAFF	TGTGCCAGCATGGGAAGACAGGGGATCACTGAAGCTTTCTTT
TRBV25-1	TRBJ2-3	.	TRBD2	CASSERGGGFTDTQYF	TGTGCCAGCAGTGAACGCGGGGGGGGCTTCACAGATACGCAGTATTTT
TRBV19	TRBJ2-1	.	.	CASSIDRGGSYNEQFF	TGTGCCAGTAGTATAGATAGGGGGGGATCCTACAATGAGCAGTTCTTC
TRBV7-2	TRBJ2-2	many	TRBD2	CASSLAGTSRELFF	TGTGCCAGCAGCTTAGCGGGGACTAGCCGGGAGCTGTTTTTT
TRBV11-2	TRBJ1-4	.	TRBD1	CASSARGPGEKLFF	TGTGCCAGCAGCGCCAGGGGGCCCGGTGAAAAACTGTTTTTT
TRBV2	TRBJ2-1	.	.	CASRPQGAVKFF	TGTGCCAGCAGGCCCCAGGGTGCCGTAAAGTTCTTC
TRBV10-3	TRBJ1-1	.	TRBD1	CAISESGQMNTEAFF	TGTGCCATCAGTGAGTCGGGACAGATGAACACTGAAGCTTTCTTT
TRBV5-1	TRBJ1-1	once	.	CASSLAEVWVSEAFF	TGCGCCAGCAGCTTGGCAGAGGTATGGGTTTCTGAAGCTTTCTTT
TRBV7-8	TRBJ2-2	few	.	CASSFRETTGELFF	TGTGCCAGCAGCTTTCGGGAGACCACCGGGGAGCTGTTTTTT